A single T cell receptor beta chain is shown here with its context. The antigen is unknown. The source of the sample is a study of CXCR3-negative and CXCR3-positive naive CD8 T cells. Study-wide points: Memory cells diverged, while naive CXCR3-positive and CXCR3-negative cells had similar TRBV-TRBJ usage.

Within the CD8+ T cell compartment, naive cells were CD45RO-CCR7+CD27+CD95-. The TRB cDNA libraries were prepared by 5' RACE with UMI labels. TCRdb re-called the 5' RACE reads and gives one entry per CDR3 protein, without DNA. Its listing shows around 140,000 distinct CDR3 sequences. Sequencing was carried out using naive CXCR3- CD8+ T cells from blood. The subset here: CD45RO-CCR7+CD27+CD95- naive CD8+ T cells lacking CXCR3 (TNR3-). The source is a human donor in good health. Some clones in this sample may be carry-over from other donors' samples.

CDR3 in amino acids: CASSLSRRGDYNEQFF. The V gene is TRBV27, the J gene TRBJ2-1; TCRdb selects TRBD2, and the lack of DNA leaves this call unchecked. Germline lookup yields CDR1 MNHEY and CDR2 SMNVEV (reference sequence). There are 16 residues in the CDR3.